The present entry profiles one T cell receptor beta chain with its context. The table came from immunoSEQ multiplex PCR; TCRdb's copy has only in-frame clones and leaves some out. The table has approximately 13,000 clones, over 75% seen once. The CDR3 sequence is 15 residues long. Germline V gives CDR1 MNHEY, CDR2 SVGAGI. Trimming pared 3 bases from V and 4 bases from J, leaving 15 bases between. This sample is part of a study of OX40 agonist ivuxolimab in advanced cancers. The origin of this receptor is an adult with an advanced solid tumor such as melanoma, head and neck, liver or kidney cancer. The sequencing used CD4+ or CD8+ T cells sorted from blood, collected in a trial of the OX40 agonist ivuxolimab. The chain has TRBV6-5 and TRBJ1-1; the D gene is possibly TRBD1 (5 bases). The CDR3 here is CASSYWGGRVTEAFF. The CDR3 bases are TGTGCCAGCAGTTATTGGGGGGGACGGGTCACTGAAGCTTTCTTT.